This is a list of T cell receptor beta chains from one sample in a study of blood T cell repertoires in COVID-19. Assay: immunoSEQ multiplex PCR; the TCRdb copy retains only in-frame clones and omits some. The sample has about 300,000 clones, more than 75% seen once. Sequenced material: PBMCs or T cells enriched from blood (not recorded which). The receptor set was obtained from a woman aged 18-35 years who had recovered from COVID-19. The CDR3 runs from the conserved cysteine through the conserved F or W. Fields, in order: CDR3 protein, clone size, V gene. The listing skips clone size in some rows; elsewhere it reads once, few, many or a size class.

CDR3aa: CASSSGTDSGNTIYF
abundance: -
v_gene: TRBV5-6

CDR3aa: CASSEPGLWSSPLHF
abundance: few
v_gene: TRBV2

CDR3aa: CASSQARQGVTQYF
abundance: -
v_gene: TRBV4-1

CDR3aa: CASSYQDWNEQFF
abundance: few
v_gene: TRBV6-6

CDR3aa: CASSPHLAGAIGTGNTIYF
abundance: -
v_gene: TRBV19

CDR3aa: CASSQPWGQPYEQYF
abundance: -
v_gene: TRBV14

CDR3aa: CASSKEAGFYEQYF
abundance: once
v_gene: TRBV5-1

CDR3aa: CASGPSPERSSYNSPLHF
abundance: -
v_gene: TRBV12-5

CDR3aa: CASSFGTGVYGYTF
abundance: -
v_gene: TRBV7-9

CDR3aa: CASSQSDSQYEQYF
abundance: -
v_gene: TRBV28

CDR3aa: CASSPWGGSQPQHF
abundance: -
v_gene: TRBV5-6

CDR3aa: CASSLPQGSHNSPLHF
abundance: -
v_gene: TRBV28

CDR3aa: CASSLALAPSYNEQFF
abundance: once
v_gene: TRBV7-2

CDR3aa: CATSDPRGGNTEAFF
abundance: -
v_gene: TRBV24-1

CDR3aa: CASSADRGAMNTEAFF
abundance: -
v_gene: TRBV9

CDR3aa: CAWSRTGGYGYTF
abundance: few
v_gene: TRBV30

CDR3aa: CASSLRQGRAQPQHF
abundance: -
v_gene: TRBV6-6

CDR3aa: CASSISREEGEAFF
abundance: -
v_gene: TRBV19

CDR3aa: CASSYEQGYSPLHF
abundance: -
v_gene: TRBV6-5

CDR3aa: CASSPQGAYTEAFF
abundance: few
v_gene: TRBV4-2

CDR3aa: CASSYGTGGKDTQYF
abundance: -
v_gene: TRBV11-3

CDR3aa: CATSAGTGVNGYTF
abundance: once
v_gene: TRBV24-1

CDR3aa: CASSQEASGGPSGETQYF
abundance: -
v_gene: TRBV3-1/TRBV3-2

CDR3aa: CASSLREGSTEAFF
abundance: -
v_gene: TRBV7-9

CDR3aa: CASSGPVGVGSPLHF
abundance: few
v_gene: TRBV7-2

CDR3aa: CASSLGQGAEAFF
abundance: -
v_gene: TRBV7-3

CDR3aa: CASSSDRGGQPQHF
abundance: few
v_gene: TRBV6-2/TRBV6-3

CDR3aa: CASRARDFYTDTQYF
abundance: many
v_gene: TRBV2

CDR3aa: CASSVGRNTEAFF
abundance: -
v_gene: TRBV9

CDR3aa: CASSLGGRRETQYF
abundance: -
v_gene: TRBV7-9

CDR3aa: CASSPVKNYGYTF
abundance: -
v_gene: TRBV6-5

CDR3aa: CASSLQLAVNEQFF
abundance: -
v_gene: TRBV11-2

CDR3aa: CASTSTSGRAKSGELFF
abundance: few
v_gene: TRBV19

CDR3aa: CASSTDNWGQGSGRGRGTGELFF
abundance: -
v_gene: TRBV21-1

CDR3aa: CASSLALEGVEQYF
abundance: few
v_gene: TRBV7-6

CDR3aa: CASSLRGTSYEQYF
abundance: -
v_gene: TRBV5-5

CDR3aa: CASSLGSPGINEQFF
abundance: once
v_gene: TRBV5-4

CDR3aa: CASSLLAGRTEAFF
abundance: -
v_gene: TRBV28

CDR3aa: CASSLSPGQGPEGYTF
abundance: -
v_gene: TRBV5-1

CDR3aa: CATSREDKAYGYTF
abundance: -
v_gene: TRBV15

CDR3aa: CASSFKAGGLETQYF
abundance: -
v_gene: TRBV5-4

CDR3aa: CASSLTSGRTDTQYF
abundance: -
v_gene: TRBV7-3

CDR3aa: CASSDSGGITDTQYF
abundance: -
v_gene: TRBV25-1

CDR3aa: CAMRPANMDGYTF
abundance: -
v_gene: TRBV10-3

CDR3aa: CASRLTGGSYNEQFF
abundance: -
v_gene: TRBV2